The 23 T cell receptor beta chains listed next were all sequenced from one sample in a study of PD-L1 blockade in urothelial cancer. This sample's time point: peripheral blood 6 weeks after treatment start. The protocol was immunoSEQ multiplex PCR, while the TCRdb copy is restricted to in-frame clones and leaves out a portion. There are about 130,000 clones in the sample; roughly 82% occur only once, and 2.4% lies in the top ten. This material consisted of PBMCs, taken around atezolizumab (anti-PD-L1) treatment. The receptors were gathered from a man aged 45 to 65 with urothelial cancer.

This clone was counted once. CDR3 sequence: CASTGTGPSSGANVLTF. CDR3 in DNA: TGTGCCAGTACGGGGACAGGGCCAAGCTCTGGGGCCAACGTCCTGACTTTC. The V and J genes are TRBV19 and TRBJ2-6, with TRBD1 matching over 9 bases. The CDR3 is made up of 17 amino acids. The germline CDR1 and CDR2 sequences are LNHDA and SQIVND (reference sequence). V gave up 7 bases and J gave up 0 bases; unmatched junction bases: 7.

The V and J genes are TRBV7-9 and TRBJ1-5, with TRBD1 matching 9 bases. There are 13 residues in the CDR3. V trimming: 6 bases; J trimming: 5 bases; junction bases outside the gene matches: 2. Germline V gives CDR1 SEHNR, CDR2 FQNEAQ (reference sequence). The chain's CDR3 is CASRGTGYQPQHF. CDR3 nucleotide sequence: TGTGCCAGCAGAGGGACAGGGTATCAGCCCCAGCATTTT.

The chain couples TRBV19 to TRBJ1-6; TRBD1 is a possible D gene (5 bases). The germline V gene encodes CDR1 LNHDA and CDR2 SQIVND (reference sequence). Trimming removed 3 bases from V and 7 bases from J, with 10 bases in between. The CDR3 consists of 14 residues. CDR3 nucleotides: TGTGCCAGTAGTATTGCTAGGGGAAATTCACCCCTCCACTTT. This codes for CASSIARGNSPLHF.

The CDR3: CASRTEPGTIYF. DNA for the CDR3: TGTGCCAGCAGAACAGAGCCCGGCACCATATATTTT. The chain employs TRBV28 and TRBJ1-3; D not certain. The CDR3 totals 12 residues. The V end was cut by 6 bases, the J end by 9 bases, with 12 bases between. Germline CDR1 is MDHEN and CDR2 is SYDVKM.

The table lists this clone with a few counts. V is TRBV18 and J is TRBJ1-2, with 7 bases aligning to TRBD1. Trimming at V came to 3 bases and at J to 4 bases, leaving 8 bases not matched to a gene. The CDR3 length is 15 residues. CDR1 is KGHSH, CDR2 LQKENI, per germline. CDR3 coding DNA: TGTGCCAGCTCACCGCCTGACAGGGTACTCTATGGCTACACCTTC. Translation: CASSPPDRVLYGYTF. Together with reference TRBV18 and TRBJ1-2, the CDR3 gives the full variable domain: NAGVMQNPRHLVRRRGQEARLRCSPMKGHSHVYWYRQLPEEGLKFMVYLQKENIIDESGMPKERFSAEFPKEGPSILRIQQVVRGDSAAYFCASSPPDRVLYGYTFGSGTRLTVV.

V gene TRBV30 combines with J gene TRBJ1-5, with D possibly being TRBD1 (5 bases). V was trimmed by 1 base and J by 5 bases, leaving 18 bases between them. This CDR3 is 16 amino acids long. The germline CDR1 and CDR2 sequences are GTSNPN and SVGIG (reference sequence). The CDR3 loop reads CAWSGASQGVYQPQHF. The CDR3 DNA sequence: TGTGCCTGGAGTGGGGCGTCGCAGGGTGTGTATCAGCCCCAGCATTTT.

The chain links TRBV28 to TRBJ1-2, with D tentatively TRBD1 (6 bases). This CDR3 has 13 residues. CDR1 MDHEN and CDR2 SYDVKM come from the germline V gene. V was trimmed by 6 bases and J by 2 bases, leaving 10 bases between them. In nucleotides, the CDR3 is TGTGCCAGCAGCCTCGGACAGAACTATGGCTACACCTTC. This codes for CASSLGQNYGYTF.

This sequence joins TRBV19 and TRBJ2-7, with D perhaps matching TRBD1 (6 bases). Germline CDR1 reads LNHDA; CDR2 reads SQIVND (reference sequence). V gave up 4 bases and J gave up 0 bases, with 13 bases separating them. The CDR3 runs 15 residues. CDR3 nucleotide sequence: TGTGCCAGTAGTAGGCAAGGACAGAGCTCCTACGAGCAGTACTTC. Its protein is CASSRQGQSSYEQYF.

The V and J genes are TRBV30 and TRBJ1-3; a weak D match, TRBD1 (5 bases). Germline CDR1 reads GTSNPN; CDR2 reads SVGIG (reference sequence). This CDR3 is 14 amino acids long. Trimming left V 2 bases short and J 4 bases short, with 12 bases between. The CDR3 DNA sequence: TGTGCCTGGAGTCCGCTACCAGGGGGAAACACCATATATTTT. This encodes CAWSPLPGGNTIYF.

J is TRBJ2-5 and V is TRBV5-1; 7 bases agree with TRBD1. The germline gives CDR1 SGHRS, CDR2 YFSETQ. After removal of 4 bases from V and 1 base from J, the junction contained 4 bases not matched to a gene. This CDR3 has 14 amino acids. In DNA form, the CDR3 reads TGCGCCAGCAGCCCCGGGACAGTCCAAGAGACCCAGTACTTC. It specifies CASSPGTVQETQYF.

This chain joins TRBV5-1 and TRBJ2-7; 11 bases line up with TRBD2. The trim removed 4 bases at V and 1 base at J, leaving 4 bases unmatched. CDR3 length: 15 residues. The germline V gene encodes CDR1 SGHRS and CDR2 YFSETQ. The CDR3 is CASSPWTSGSYEQYF. In DNA form, the CDR3 reads TGCGCCAGCAGCCCCTGGACTAGCGGGTCCTACGAGCAGTACTTC.

The chain employs TRBV5-6 and TRBJ2-1, with a tentative D call TRBD2 (6 bases). There are 16 residues in the CDR3. Trimming shortened V by 4 bases and J by 2 bases, and 16 bases separated the two germline ends. Germline V gene lookup returns CDR1 SGHDT and CDR2 YYEEEE. The DNA of the CDR3 is TGTGCCAGCAGCCGGGGGTCAGGGAGTACCTACAATGAGCAGTTCTTC. This encodes CASSRGSGSTYNEQFF.

V and J are TRBV19 and TRBJ1-1; tentatively, D is TRBD1 (5 bases). The ends were cut back, 6 bases at V and 5 bases at J, with 16 bases in the middle. Germline lookup yields CDR1 LNHDA and CDR2 SQIVND (reference sequence). This CDR3 comprises 14 residues. DNA of the CDR3: TGTGCCAGTAGCCTCGGGGGGGTCTGGACTGAAGCTTTCTTT. This sequence encodes CASSLGGVWTEAFF.

The chain is built from TRBV18 and TRBJ1-5; perhaps TRBD1 as D (5 bases). The CDR3 spans 15 residues. V was pared by 3 bases and J by 4 bases, with 13 bases between. From germline, CDR1 is KGHSH and CDR2 LQKENI. The DNA of the CDR3 is TGTGCCAGCTCACCGGTCGGGGGTGGAAATCAGCCCCAGCATTTT. Its protein product is CASSPVGGGNQPQHF.

The chain uses TRBV6-5 and TRBJ2-1; possibly TRBD1 for D (6 bases). V lost 4 bases, J lost 6 bases, and 10 bases lay in between. Germline CDR1 MNHEY, CDR2 SVGAGI. CDR3 size: 13 residues. Written as DNA, the CDR3 is TGTGCCAGCAGTTGGGGACAACGCAATGAGCAGTTCTTC. As protein: CASSWGQRNEQFF.

The CDR3 here is CASSLDGRSYGYTF. In DNA, the CDR3 is TGTGCCAGCAGCCTCGACGGCAGGTCATATGGCTACACCTTC. The chain uses TRBV14 and TRBJ1-2; unclear D gene. The CDR3 has 14 residues. V lost 4 bases to trimming and J lost 5 bases, with 14 bases between them. Germline V gives CDR1 SGHDN, CDR2 FVKESK.

The V gene is TRBV10-1, the J gene TRBJ2-1; TRBD2 matches 7 bases. The J segment lost 7 bases and the V segment lost 3 bases, leaving 15 bases of the junction unmatched. The germline CDR1 and CDR2 sequences are WNHNN and SYGVQD (reference sequence). This CDR3 is built from 17 residues. The CDR3: CASSDILGKRGVNEQFF. The CDR3 nucleotides read TGCGCCAGCAGTGACATTCTAGGAAAGCGGGGTGTAAATGAGCAGTTCTTC.

This clone has a single count. The chain carries TRBV28 and TRBJ1-1, with D possibly being TRBD1 (5 bases). Germline V lookup: CDR1 MDHEN, CDR2 SYDVKM. V was trimmed by 8 bases and J by 6 bases, leaving 22 bases between them. This CDR3 is 15 amino acids long. CDR3 region: CASGGVGGKRSEAFF. Here the CDR3 DNA reads TGTGCCAGCGGCGGGGTGGGGGGAAAGAGGTCTGAAGCTTTCTTT.

V and J are TRBV30 and TRBJ1-4, with unresolved D. CDR3 length: 13 amino acids. Between the trimmed V and J ends, which lost 4 bases and 4 bases, there was a span of 10 bases. CDR1 is GTSNPN, CDR2 SVGIG, per germline (reference sequence). The CDR3 DNA sequence: TGTGCCTGGAAGTCGGTCTTTAATGAAAAACTGTTTTTT. It encodes CAWKSVFNEKLFF.

The rearrangement links TRBV14 to TRBJ1-2; no clear D. The CDR3 sequence is 13 residues long. V lost 5 bases and J 8 bases, leaving 15 bases between the germline ends. CDR1 is SGHDN and CDR2 is FVKESK in the germline V gene. The CDR3 region is CASSSGLSRGYTF. Here the CDR3 DNA reads TGTGCCAGCAGCAGTGGCCTCTCGAGGGGCTACACCTTC.

The V and J genes are TRBV6-6 and TRBJ2-2, with 9 bases aligning to TRBD1. Trimming cost V 8 bases and J 4 bases; bases outside gene matches: 8. CDR1 and CDR2 (germline): MNHNY, SVGAGI (reference sequence). The CDR3 is 15 residues long. The CDR3 bases are TGTGCCAGCTCTGAGGGACAGGGCCTCACCGGGGAGCTGTTTTTT. It is translated as CASSEGQGLTGELFF.

This chain uses TRBV11-3 with TRBJ2-5, with D possibly being TRBD2 (5 bases). V was trimmed by 4 bases and J by 1 base, leaving 13 bases between them. This CDR3 is built from 15 residues. Germline CDR1 and CDR2: SGHNT and YENEEA. CDR3 in amino acids: CASSSWGDPQETQYF. DNA for the CDR3: TGTGCCAGCAGCTCTTGGGGAGACCCCCAAGAGACCCAGTACTTC.

This chain connects TRBV29-1 to TRBJ2-2; TRBD2 matches 12 bases. The CDR3 is made up of 15 amino acids. Per the germline V gene, CDR1 is SQVTM and CDR2 is ANQGSEA. V lost 7 bases, J lost 6 bases, and 9 bases stayed unmatched. For the CDR3, the DNA is TGCAGCGCGTTGCTCTCTAGCGGGAGGGCCGGGGAGCTGTTTTTT. Translating it yields CSALLSSGRAGELFF.